This section outlines one TCR beta chain sequence together with its context. Its cognate antigen is unknown. The record originates from a study of T cell responses to AZD1222 COVID-19 vaccine. Turning to the study itself: Whether given at about 4 or about 12 weeks, second doses were pooled.

Study results and caveats: Spike-specific TCR breadth and depth both grew after two AZD1222 doses. Reports say nearly half of spike-specific TCRs go after unmutated variant regions. Seropositive at baseline were only six AZD1222 recipients.

The data were produced by immunoSEQ multiplex PCR, yet TCRdb's version contains in-frame clones alone and is incomplete. Of more than 150,000 clones detected, 85% to 90% appear once; the ten largest clones hold under 6.5%. The trim removed 6 bases at V and 1 base at J, leaving 3 bases unmatched. CDR1 is SEHNR, CDR2 FQNEAQ, per germline (reference sequence). The CDR3 has 15 amino acids. V is TRBV7-9 and J is TRBJ2-2; TRBD1 matches at 9 bases. This clonotype was obtained from an adult in good health. Sequencing was performed on peripheral blood, taken on day 0 of AZD1222 vaccination. This chain's CDR3 is CASRSGQGNTGELFF. The CDR3 coding sequence is TGTGCCAGCAGGTCGGGACAGGGGAACACCGGGGAGCTGTTTTTT. Complete variable domain (other parts from reference TRBV7-9 and TRBJ2-2): DTGVSQNPRHKITKRGQNVTFRCDPISEHNRLYWYRQTLGQGPEFLTYFQNEAQLEKSRLLSDRFSAERPKGSFSTLEIQRTEQGDSAMYLCASRSGQGNTGELFFGEGSRLTVL.